Listed below are T cell receptor beta chains from one sample, sequenced in a study of molecular identifiers for immune sequencing clone quantification. TCRdb reprocessed the PCR reads via MiXCR and lists one record per CDR3 protein. Of about 97,000 distinct CDR3 sequences listed, about 35% are singletons. Sequences were obtained from naive CD8+ T cells from blood, with Jurkat cell RNA spiked in. These TCRs come from a human donor in good health. Some libraries in this study had Jurkat cell RNA spiked in. CDR3s include the opening cysteine and the closing phenylalanine or tryptophan. A D gene is named only where the DNA matches it firmly. Only some rows state a clone size, as once, few, many or a class for expanded clones.

>-|-|TRBV19|TRBJ2-1
CASCIGTGEQFF
TGTGCCAGTTGTATAGGGACGGGGGAGCAGTTCTTC
>TRBD1|-|TRBV6-5|TRBJ1-1
CASSYVTGVGEAFF
TGTGCCAGCAGTTACGTGACAGGGGTTGGTGAAGCTTTCTTT
>-|-|TRBV27|TRBJ1-6
CASSFGGNGSPLHF
TGTGCCAGCAGTTTCGGGGGGAACGGTTCACCCCTCCACTTT
>-|few|TRBV12-3/TRBV12-4|TRBJ2-1
CASSYSDRDEQFF
TGTGCCAGCAGCTATTCGGACCGGGATGAGCAGTTCTTC
>TRBD2|-|TRBV13|TRBJ2-1
CASSLAQAGDNEQFF
TGTGCCAGCAGCTTAGCACAAGCGGGAGACAATGAGCAGTTCTTC
>-|many|TRBV7-9|TRBJ2-7
CASSFLTRGEQYF
TGTGCCAGCAGCTTTCTAACCCGGGGTGAGCAGTACTTC
>-|-|TRBV5-6|TRBJ2-7
CASSFGNSLYF
TGTGCCAGCAGCTTCGGCAATTCTTTGTACTTC
>TRBD2|few|TRBV9|TRBJ2-2
CASSEVGTSAPGELFF
TGTGCCAGCAGCGAAGTAGGGACTAGCGCCCCCGGGGAGCTGTTTTTT
>-|-|TRBV7-8|TRBJ2-5
CASSLLGPTVGQVTQYF
TGTGCCAGCAGCCTCCTCGGGCCGACAGTTGGACAAGTGACCCAGTACTTC
>-|-|TRBV12-3/TRBV12-4|TRBJ2-5
CASSQGLNQDTQYF
TGTGCCAGCAGCCAGGGGCTTAACCAAGACACCCAGTACTTT
>-|-|TRBV15|TRBJ1-5
CATSRDQSGADLLRAPQHF
TGTGCCACCAGCAGAGATCAGTCAGGGGCCGATTTACTTCGGGCGCCCCAGCATTTT
>-|few|TRBV6-1|TRBJ2-5
CASSEPGGGETQYF
TGTGCCAGCAGTGAACCTGGGGGCGGAGAGACCCAGTACTTC
>-|few|TRBV27|TRBJ1-1
CASTSGGSTEAFF
TGTGCCAGCACCTCCGGGGGCTCAACTGAAGCTTTCTTT
>TRBD1|-|TRBV4-3|TRBJ2-7
CASSQDSRGQGYEQYF
TGCGCCAGCAGCCAAGATTCCAGGGGGCAGGGCTACGAGCAGTACTTC
>TRBD1|many|TRBV5-6|TRBJ1-5
CASSLRTGSNQPQHF
TGTGCCAGCAGCCTTCGGACAGGGAGCAATCAGCCCCAGCATTTT
>-|few|TRBV9|TRBJ2-3
CASSVAPGFGTDTQYF
TGTGCCAGCAGCGTAGCTCCGGGGTTTGGCACAGATACGCAGTATTTT
>TRBD2|many|TRBV7-2|TRBJ2-3
CASSPGTSGRAFIDTQYF
TGTGCCAGCAGCCCAGGGACTAGCGGGAGGGCCTTCATCGATACGCAGTATTTT
>-|few|TRBV28|TRBJ2-1
CASSSYSRVDEQFF
TGTGCCAGCAGTTCCTATAGTCGGGTCGATGAGCAGTTCTTC
>-|many|TRBV7-2|TRBJ2-1
CASSLGDLAFNEQFF
TGTGCCAGCAGCTTAGGGGACCTAGCTTTCAATGAGCAGTTCTTC
>-|few|TRBV10-2|TRBJ1-5
CASRLRGDQPQHF
TGCGCCAGCAGACTTCGAGGGGATCAGCCCCAGCATTTT
>-|few|TRBV6-1|TRBJ2-3
CASSERLLGPGTDTQYF
TGTGCCAGCAGTGAACGCCTATTGGGCCCGGGCACAGATACGCAGTATTTT
>-|few|TRBV19|TRBJ1-5
CASSIRLINQPQHF
TGTGCCAGTAGTATTCGACTGATCAATCAGCCCCAGCATTTT
>TRBD1|few|TRBV28|TRBJ2-3
CASRPNRDRGGDTQYF
TGTGCCAGTCGACCTAACCGGGACAGGGGGGGAGATACGCAGTATTTT
>TRBD2|-|TRBV12-3/TRBV12-4|TRBJ2-3
CASRLAGVVDTQYF
TGTGCCAGCAGACTAGCGGGAGTTGTGGATACGCAGTATTTT
>-|few|TRBV4-1|TRBJ1-1
CASSQHRALNTEAFF
TGCGCCAGCAGCCAGCACAGGGCTTTGAACACTGAAGCTTTCTTT
>-|many|TRBV7-2|TRBJ2-7
CASSFVESSYEQYF
TGTGCCAGCAGCTTCGTAGAAAGCTCCTACGAGCAGTACTTC
>-|few|TRBV5-4|TRBJ2-7
CASSPAGFSYEQYF
TGTGCCAGCAGCCCCGCTGGGTTTTCCTACGAGCAGTACTTC
>-|-|TRBV24-1|TRBJ1-5
CATSLDSSNQPQHF
TGTGCCACCAGTCTGGACAGTAGCAATCAGCCCCAGCATTTT
>-|many|TRBV7-8|TRBJ2-4
CASSSAALAAKNIQYF
TGTGCCAGCAGCTCCGCCGCCTTAGCCGCCAAAAACATTCAGTACTTC
>-|-|TRBV5-4|TRBJ2-1
CASTLRDTEQFF
TGTGCCAGCACACTGAGGGACACCGAGCAGTTCTTC
>-|few|TRBV2|TRBJ2-3
CASSDGRYSTDTQYF
TGTGCCAGCAGTGATGGGCGGTATAGCACAGATACGCAGTATTTT
>TRBD1|few|TRBV4-3|TRBJ2-3
CASSQGQTGDTQYF
TGCGCCAGCAGCCAAGGCCAGACAGGGGATACGCAGTATTTT
>-|many|TRBV28|TRBJ1-3
CASSGSQDYGNTIYF
TGTGCCAGCAGTGGTTCCCAGGATTATGGAAACACCATATATTTT
>-|few|TRBV4-1|TRBJ2-1
CASSQARREDEQFF
TGCGCCAGCAGCCAAGCTCGGAGGGAGGATGAGCAGTTCTTC